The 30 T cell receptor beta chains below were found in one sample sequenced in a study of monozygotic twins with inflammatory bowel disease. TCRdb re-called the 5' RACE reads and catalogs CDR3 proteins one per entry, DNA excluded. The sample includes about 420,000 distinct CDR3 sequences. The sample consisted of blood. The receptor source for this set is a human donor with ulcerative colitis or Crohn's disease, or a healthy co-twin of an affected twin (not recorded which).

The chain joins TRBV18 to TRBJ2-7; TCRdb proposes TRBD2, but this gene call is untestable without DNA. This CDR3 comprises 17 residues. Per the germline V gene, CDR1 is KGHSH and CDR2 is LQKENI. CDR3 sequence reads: CASSPPEETSGPYEQYF.

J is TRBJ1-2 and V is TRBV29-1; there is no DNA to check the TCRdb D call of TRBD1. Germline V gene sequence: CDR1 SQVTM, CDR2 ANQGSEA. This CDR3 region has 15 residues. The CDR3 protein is CSVEGRDGLNYGYTF.

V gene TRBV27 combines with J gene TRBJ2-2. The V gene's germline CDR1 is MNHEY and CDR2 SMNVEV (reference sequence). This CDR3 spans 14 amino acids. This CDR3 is CASRIAYETGELFF.

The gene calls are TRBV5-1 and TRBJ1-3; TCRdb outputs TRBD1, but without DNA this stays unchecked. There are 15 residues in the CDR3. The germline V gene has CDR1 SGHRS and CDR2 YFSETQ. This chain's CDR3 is CASSPDRGQGNTIYF.

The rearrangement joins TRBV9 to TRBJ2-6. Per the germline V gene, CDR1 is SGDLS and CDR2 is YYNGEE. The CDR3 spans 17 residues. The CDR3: CASSVEMLRLGANVLTF.

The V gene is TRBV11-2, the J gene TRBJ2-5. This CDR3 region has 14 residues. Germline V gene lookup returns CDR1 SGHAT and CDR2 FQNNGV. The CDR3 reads CASSFEAYQETQYF. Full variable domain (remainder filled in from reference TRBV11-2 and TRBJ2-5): EAGVAQSPRYKIIEKRQSVAFWCNPISGHATLYWYQQILGQGPKLLIQFQNNGVVDDSQLPKDRFSAERLKGVDSTLKIQPAKLEDSAVYLCASSFEAYQETQYFGPGTRLLVL.

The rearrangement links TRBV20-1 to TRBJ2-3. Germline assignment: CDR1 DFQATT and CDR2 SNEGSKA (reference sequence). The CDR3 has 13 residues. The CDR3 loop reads CSASSDSTDTQYF.

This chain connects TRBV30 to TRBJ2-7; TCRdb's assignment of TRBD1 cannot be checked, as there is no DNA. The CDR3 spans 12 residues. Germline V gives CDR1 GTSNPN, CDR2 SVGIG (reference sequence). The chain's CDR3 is CAWGTGGYEQYF. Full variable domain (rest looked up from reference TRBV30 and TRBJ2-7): SQTIHQWPATLVQPVGSPLSLECTVEGTSNPNLYWYRQAAGRGLQLLFYSVGIGQISSEVPQNLSASRPQDRQFILSSKKLLLSDSGFYLCAWGTGGYEQYFGPGTRLTVT.

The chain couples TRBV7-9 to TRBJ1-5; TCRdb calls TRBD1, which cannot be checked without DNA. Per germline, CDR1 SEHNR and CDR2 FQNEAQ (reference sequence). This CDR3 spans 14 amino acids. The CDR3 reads CASSPTGPPQPQHF.

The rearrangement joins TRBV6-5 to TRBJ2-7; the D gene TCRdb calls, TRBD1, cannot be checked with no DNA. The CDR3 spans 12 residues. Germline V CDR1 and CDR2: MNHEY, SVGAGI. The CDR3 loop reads CASTADRAVQYF.

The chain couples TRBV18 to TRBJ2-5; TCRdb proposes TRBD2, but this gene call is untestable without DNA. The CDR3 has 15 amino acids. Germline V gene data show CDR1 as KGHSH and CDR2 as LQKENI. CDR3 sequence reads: CASSPELAGGETQYF.

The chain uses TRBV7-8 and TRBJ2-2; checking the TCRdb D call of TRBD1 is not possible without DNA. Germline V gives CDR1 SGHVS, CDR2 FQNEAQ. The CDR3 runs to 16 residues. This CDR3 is CASSLRRTGRGRELFF.

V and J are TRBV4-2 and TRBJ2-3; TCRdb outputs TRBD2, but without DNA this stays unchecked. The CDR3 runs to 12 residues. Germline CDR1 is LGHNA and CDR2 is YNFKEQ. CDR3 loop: CASSQDMVAIVF.

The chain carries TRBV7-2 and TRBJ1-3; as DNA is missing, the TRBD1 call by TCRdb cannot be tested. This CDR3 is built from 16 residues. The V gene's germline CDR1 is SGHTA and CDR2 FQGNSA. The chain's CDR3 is CASSWTGTEIRNTIYF.

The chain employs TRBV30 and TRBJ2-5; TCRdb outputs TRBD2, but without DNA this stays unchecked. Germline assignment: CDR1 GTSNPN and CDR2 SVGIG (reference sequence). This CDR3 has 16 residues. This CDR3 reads CAWSSQTSGGGETQYF.

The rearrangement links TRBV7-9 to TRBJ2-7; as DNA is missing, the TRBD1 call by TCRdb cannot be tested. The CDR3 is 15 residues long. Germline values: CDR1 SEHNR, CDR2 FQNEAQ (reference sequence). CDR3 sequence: CASSFPGRYSYEQYF.

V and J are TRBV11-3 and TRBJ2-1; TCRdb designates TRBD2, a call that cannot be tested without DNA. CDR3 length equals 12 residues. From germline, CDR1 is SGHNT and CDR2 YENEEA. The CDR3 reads CASSGGGDEQFF.

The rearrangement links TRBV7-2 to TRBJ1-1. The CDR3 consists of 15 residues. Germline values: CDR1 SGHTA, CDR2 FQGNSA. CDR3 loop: CASSLALEGGTEAFF.

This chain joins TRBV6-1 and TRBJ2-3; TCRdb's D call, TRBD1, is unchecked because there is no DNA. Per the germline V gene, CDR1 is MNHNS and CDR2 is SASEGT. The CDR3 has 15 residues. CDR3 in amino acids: CASRTGPIGTDTQYF.

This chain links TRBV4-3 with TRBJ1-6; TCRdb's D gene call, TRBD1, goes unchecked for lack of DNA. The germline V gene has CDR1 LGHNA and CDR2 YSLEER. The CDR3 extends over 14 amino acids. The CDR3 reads CASSQASGDSPLHF.

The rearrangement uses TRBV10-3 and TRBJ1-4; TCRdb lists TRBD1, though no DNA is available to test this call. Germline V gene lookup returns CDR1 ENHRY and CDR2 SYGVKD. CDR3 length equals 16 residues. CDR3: CAISASPNRDREKLYF.

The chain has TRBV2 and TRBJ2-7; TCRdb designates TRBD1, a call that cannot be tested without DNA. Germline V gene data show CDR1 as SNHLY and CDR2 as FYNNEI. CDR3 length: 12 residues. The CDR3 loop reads CASSDRGAEQYF.

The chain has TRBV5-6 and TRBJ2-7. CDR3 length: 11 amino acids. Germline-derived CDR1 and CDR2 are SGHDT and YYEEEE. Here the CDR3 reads CASSFRYEQYF.

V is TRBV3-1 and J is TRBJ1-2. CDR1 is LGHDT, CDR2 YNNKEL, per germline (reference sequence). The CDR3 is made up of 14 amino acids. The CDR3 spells CASSQGRGEDGYTF.

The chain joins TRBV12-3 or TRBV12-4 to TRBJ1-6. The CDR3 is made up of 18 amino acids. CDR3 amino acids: CASSLASRSSSYNSPLHF.

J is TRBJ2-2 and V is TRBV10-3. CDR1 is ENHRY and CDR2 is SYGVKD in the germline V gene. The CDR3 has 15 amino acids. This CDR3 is CAISEKDPSIGELFF.

CDR3 sequence: CASSSYWGSDEQFF. J is TRBJ2-1 and V is TRBV27. The length of the CDR3 is 14 residues. CDR1 and CDR2 from the germline V gene are MNHEY and SMNVEV (reference sequence).

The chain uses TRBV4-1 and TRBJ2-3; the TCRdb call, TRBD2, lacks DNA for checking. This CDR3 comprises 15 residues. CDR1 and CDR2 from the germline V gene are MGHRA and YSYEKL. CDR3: CASSQGLAGTDTQYF.

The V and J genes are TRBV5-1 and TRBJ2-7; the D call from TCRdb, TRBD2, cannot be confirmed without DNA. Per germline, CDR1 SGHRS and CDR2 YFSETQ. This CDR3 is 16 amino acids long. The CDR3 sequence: CASSLVGGTSGYEQYF. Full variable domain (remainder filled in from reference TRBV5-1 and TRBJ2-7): KAGVTQTPRYLIKTRGQQVTLSCSPISGHRSVSWYQQTPGQGLQFLFEYFSETQRNKGNFPGRFSGRQFSNSRSEMNVSTLELGDSALYLCASSLVGGTSGYEQYFGPGTRLTVT.

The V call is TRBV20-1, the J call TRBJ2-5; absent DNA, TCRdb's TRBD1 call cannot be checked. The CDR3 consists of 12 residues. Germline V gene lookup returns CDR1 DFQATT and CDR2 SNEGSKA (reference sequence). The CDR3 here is CSAVGGGETQYF.